The clone carrying this T cell receptor beta chain showed up just a few times. Its cognate antigen is unknown. Germline values: CDR1 SGHTS, CDR2 YDEGEE. Trimming shortened V by 1 base and J by 4 bases, and 14 bases separated the two germline ends. The CDR3 totals 15 residues. The protocol was immunoSEQ multiplex PCR, while the TCRdb copy is restricted to in-frame clones and leaves out a portion. The table shows fewer than 30,000 clones, with 75% to 90% occurring only once. This sample was taken from a study of stem cell transplantation in POMP-related autoinflammatory disease. On the study more broadly: CD8+ T cells were low and CD4+ cells naive-skewed before transplant. Study observations and caveats: PRAID patients trended toward lower TRB diversity and higher clonality in all analyzed T-cell subsets.

The chain has TRBV5-8 and TRBJ1-2, with D maybe TRBD1 (5 bases). The source is a human donor with POMP-related autoinflammation and immune dysregulation (PRAID). The source material was CD4+ T cells from PBMCs, sampled before stem cell transplantation. This chain's CDR3 is CASSLWGRSSYGYTF. The CDR3 DNA follows: TGTGCCAGCAGCTTGTGGGGCCGCTCCTCCTATGGCTACACCTTC.